This T cell receptor (beta chain) was documented in a study of T cell responses to AZD1222 COVID-19 vaccine. CDR1 and CDR2 (germline): KGHSH, LQKENI. Trimming left V 6 bases short and J 7 bases short, with 16 bases between. The CDR3 runs to 15 residues. To note about this clone: Its antigen remains unidentified.

General study points: Donors were chiefly white British, with a greater number of females, and clonal diversity was perhaps underestimated.

Assay: immunoSEQ multiplex PCR; the TCRdb copy retains only in-frame clones and omits some. The sample comprises around 70,000 clones, more than 75% of which are singletons, and around 4.9% rests with the top ten. The V call is TRBV18, the J call TRBJ1-6; possible D gene TRBD1, 6 bases. This specimen was peripheral blood, taken 28 days after the second dose of the MenACWY control vaccine. The receptor was derived from an adult who received the MenACWY meningococcal vaccine as a control. The CDR3 DNA reads as TGTGCCAGCTCTATGGAGGACAGCCCAAATTCACCCCTCCACTTT. As protein: CASSMEDSPNSPLHF.